Sequencing of this T cell receptor beta chain was carried out in a study of early T cells in non-severe SARS-CoV-2 infection. Turning to the study itself: Sequenced material consisted of bulk RNA (from unsorted whole blood), and chains were unpaired.

cDNA molecules, individually, were tagged with unique molecular identifiers. MiXCR, run by TCRdb on the 5' RACE reads, gives a single entry per CDR3 protein. Of tens of thousands of distinct CDR3 sequences in the sample, around 12% were seen once. This clonotype has more than one count but fewer than ten. Trimming cost V 7 bases and J 1 base, with 16 bases left between them. The length of the CDR3 is 15 residues. Germline V gene lookup returns CDR1 LNHDA and CDR2 SQIVND (reference sequence). The TCR sequence derives from an adult who was a healthcare worker with PCR-confirmed SARS-CoV-2 infection or an uninfected control (not recorded which). The J gene is TRBJ2-5, the V gene TRBV19, with D tentatively TRBD1 or TRBD2 (5 bases each). Sequencing used whole blood. In DNA form, the CDR3 reads TGTGCCAGTACCCCGGGACGGATATTCCAAGAGACCCAGTACTTC. The encoded protein is CASTPGRIFQETQYF.